These 12 T cell receptor beta chains originate from one sample sequenced in a study of blood T cell repertoires in COVID-19 (TCRdb year 2020). The protocol used for the library was the immunoSEQ multiplex PCR assay. TCRdb mirrors the immuneACCESS table, restricted to in-frame sequences. Some clones are absent from its copies; in checked studies, under half trace to an unresolved V gene, and the reason for the others is unknown. The sample contains 300,000 or so clones, 65% to 90% of them found a single time. More than 9% of the sample goes to the ten largest clones. The specimen was PBMCs or T cells enriched from blood (not recorded which). The receptors come from a young woman who had recovered from COVID-19.

The chain uses TRBV10-3 and TRBJ2-3; D might be TRBD1 (6 bases). The germline V gene has CDR1 ENHRY and CDR2 SYGVKD. This CDR3 has 16 residues. Trimming cost V 0 bases and J 2 bases, with 12 bases left between them. This CDR3 is CAISESTGHYTDTQYF. CDR3 nucleotides: TGTGCCATCAGTGAGTCGACGGGACACTACACAGATACGCAGTATTTT.

The chain uses TRBV24-1 and TRBJ1-5, with D maybe TRBD1 (5 bases). The CDR3 consists of 14 residues. Germline assignment: CDR1 KGHDR and CDR2 SFDVKD. Trimming cost V 5 bases and J 3 bases, with 10 bases left between them. The CDR3 nucleotides are TGTGCCACCAGTGGGTCAGGGTACAATCAGCCCCAGCATTTT. Protein: CATSGSGYNQPQHF.

The V gene is TRBV2, the J gene TRBJ2-1, with a weak D call TRBD2 (5 bases). Germline CDR1 SNHLY, CDR2 FYNNEI. This CDR3 has 14 residues. Trimming took 7 bases from V and 9 from J, leaving 19 bases between them. CDR3 sequence reads: CASNRELGKGEQFF. The CDR3 DNA reads as TGTGCCAGCAATAGGGAGTTGGGTAAGGGTGAGCAGTTCTTC.

The chain uses TRBV25-1 and TRBJ2-1, with 8 bases matching TRBD1. The CDR3 extends over 15 amino acids. Trimming at V came to 4 bases and at J to 9 bases, leaving 11 bases not matched to a gene. Germline V gene lookup returns CDR1 MGHDK and CDR2 SYGVNS. This CDR3 reads CASSAQPGGRSEQFF. CDR3 nucleotides: TGTGCCAGCAGTGCCCAGCCAGGGGGCAGGAGTGAGCAGTTCTTC.

This clone has only one observation. The V and J genes are TRBV2 and TRBJ1-5, with D perhaps TRBD1 (5 bases). Germline V gene sequence: CDR1 SNHLY, CDR2 FYNNEI. CDR3 length: 15 amino acids. Trimming stripped 5 bases from V and 3 bases from J, with 14 bases between. The CDR3 DNA reads TGTGCCAGCAGTTCCACGACAGAACACAATCAGCCCCAGCATTTT. Protein product: CASSSTTEHNQPQHF.

The rearrangement uses TRBV4-1 and TRBJ1-4, with D perhaps matching TRBD1 (6 bases). The V gene's germline CDR1 is MGHRA and CDR2 YSYEKL. V lost 6 bases and J 8 bases, leaving 16 bases between the germline ends. The CDR3 totals 14 residues. The CDR3 nucleotides are TGCGCCAGCAGTCTACAGGGCGGACGGGAAAAACTGTTTTTT. Protein: CASSLQGGREKLFF.

The V and J genes are TRBV27 and TRBJ2-7; D gene unclear. Trimming shortened V by 0 bases and J by 1 base, and 7 bases separated the two germline ends. The CDR3 sequence is 14 residues long. Germline CDR1 is MNHEY and CDR2 is SMNVEV (reference sequence). The CDR3 loop reads CASSLSRVSYEQYF. For the CDR3, the DNA is TGTGCCAGCAGTTTATCTCGGGTTTCCTACGAGCAGTACTTC.

This clone was detected only once. This sequence joins TRBV18 and TRBJ2-6, with D unclear. The CDR3 loop spans 16 amino acids. Germline loops: CDR1 KGHSH, CDR2 LQKENI. Deletions cut 0 bases from V and 3 bases from J, with 9 bases between. CDR3 amino acids: CASSPPSIFGANVLTF. CDR3 bases: TGTGCCAGCTCACCACCGTCTATCTTTGGGGCCAACGTCCTGACTTTC.

V is TRBV3-1 (or the pseudogene TRBV3-2) and J is TRBJ2-7; tentative D call: TRBD2 (6 bases). The CDR3 spans 17 residues. V lost 3 bases and J 8 bases, leaving 26 bases between the germline ends. Germline values: CDR1 LGHDT, CDR2 YNNKEL (reference sequence). The CDR3 sequence is CASSHPQPGLLYNKQYF. The DNA for the CDR3 is TGTGCCAGCAGCCATCCACAACCGGGACTCCTTTATAATAAGCAGTACTTC.

V is TRBV11-2 and J is TRBJ1-3, with TRBD1 as a possible D gene (5 bases). V was cut by 5 bases and J by 0 bases, with 11 bases left in between. The CDR3 contains 15 residues. Germline V gene data show CDR1 as SGHAT and CDR2 as FQNNGV. The DNA of the CDR3 is TGTGCCAGCAGCCCCGGACACATCTCTGGAAACACCATATATTTT. Its translation: CASSPGHISGNTIYF.

This clone was recorded a few times. The CDR3 loop is CASSPRTGLYGYTF. CDR3 bases: TGTGCCAGCAGCCCTAGGACAGGGCTCTATGGCTACACCTTC. The chain links TRBV11-2 to TRBJ1-2; TRBD1 aligns across 8 bases. CDR1 and CDR2 (germline): SGHAT, FQNNGV. The CDR3 extends over 14 amino acids. With V trimmed by 5 bases and J by 4 bases, 6 bases remained unmatched.

The genes are TRBV25-1 and TRBJ2-5; D call uncertain. Trimming removed 3 bases from V and 5 bases from J, with 13 bases in between. The germline V gene encodes CDR1 MGHDK and CDR2 SYGVNS. The CDR3 runs to 14 residues. The CDR3 bases are TGTGCCAGCAGTGACACTCTTTCCACTGAGACCCAGTACTTC. Its translation: CASSDTLSTETQYF.